One and the same sample provided the 9 T cell receptor beta chains below, sequenced in a study of shared clonotypes between healthy human individuals (dated by TCRdb to about 2020). Libraries were prepared through the immunoSEQ multiplex PCR assay. TCRdb took this table from immuneACCESS and kept in-frame rearrangements with V and J called. Such tables lack part of the clones; where checked against another copy, unresolved V genes explain under half of the gap, and the rest is unexplained. The sample has around 500,000 clones on record, 76% of them singletons. The ten largest clones add up to roughly 13% of the sample. Sequenced: PBMCs. Receptor source: a woman between 35 and 50 years old in good health. Some clones in this sample may be carry-over from other donors' samples.

V gene TRBV4-2 combines with J gene TRBJ2-1; 7 bases align to TRBD2. Looked up from germline, CDR1 is LGHNA and CDR2 is YNFKEQ. The CDR3 extends over 12 amino acids. V trimming: 8 bases; J trimming: 14 bases; junction bases outside the gene matches: 12. The CDR3 DNA reads as TGTGCCAGCGCGACCGGGACTAACGGGAAGTTCTTC. This translates into CASATGTNGKFF.

V is TRBV10-3 and J is TRBJ2-7, with TRBD2 matching 15 bases. Germline V gives CDR1 ENHRY, CDR2 SYGVKD. CDR3 length: 17 amino acids. With V trimmed by 6 bases and J by 1 base, 7 bases remained unmatched. The CDR3 coding sequence is TGTGCCATCAGGCCCGGGACTAGCGGGGGGATTTCCTACGAGCAGTACTTC. Protein product: CAIRPGTSGGISYEQYF.

This clone has a single count. The chain is built from TRBV5-1 and TRBJ1-2; 9 nucleotides line up with TRBD1. There are 14 residues in the CDR3. Germline loops: CDR1 SGHRS, CDR2 YFSETQ. V lost 4 bases and J lost 3; bases outside the gene matches: 4. The chain's CDR3 is CASSAGQGHYGYTF. The CDR3 region has the DNA TGCGCCAGCAGCGCGGGACAGGGTCACTATGGCTACACCTTC.

The V gene is TRBV7-3, the J gene TRBJ1-1; no definite D call. CDR1 and CDR2 (germline): SGHTA, FQGTGA. The V and J ends lost 1 base and 0 bases respectively, with 3 bases between them. CDR3 length: 13 amino acids. CDR3 region: CASSLRMNTEAFF. DNA for the CDR3: TGTGCCAGCAGCTTAAGAATGAACACTGAAGCTTTCTTT.

This clone has more than one count but fewer than ten. The rearrangement links TRBV30 to TRBJ2-5; D is uncertain. Germline-derived CDR1 and CDR2 are GTSNPN and SVGIG (reference sequence). Trimming shortened V by 0 bases and J by 7 bases, and 9 bases separated the two germline ends. The CDR3 is made up of 12 amino acids. The CDR3 nucleotides read TGTGCCTGGAGTGTGACGATTGGGACCCAGTACTTC. This encodes CAWSVTIGTQYF. The variable domain in full, with the rest retrieved from reference TRBV30 and TRBJ2-5, is SQTIHQWPATLVQPVGSPLSLECTVEGTSNPNLYWYRQAAGRGLQLLFYSVGIGQISSEVPQNLSASRPQDRQFILSSKKLLLSDSGFYLCAWSVTIGTQYFGPGTRLLVL.

The CDR3 sequence is CASSPAFQETQYF. CDR3 in DNA: TGTGCCAGCTCACCTGCCTTCCAAGAGACCCAGTACTTC. The chain employs TRBV18 and TRBJ2-5, with D hard to call. Germline V CDR1 and CDR2: KGHSH, LQKENI. This CDR3 region has 13 residues. V lost 3 bases and J 1 base, leaving 6 bases between the germline ends.

The chain joins TRBV9 to TRBJ2-1, with 11 bases matching TRBD2. The CDR3 contains 16 residues. CDR1 is SGDLS, CDR2 YYNGEE, per germline. J lost 8 bases, V lost 3 bases, and 10 bases had no gene match. The CDR3 DNA sequence: TGTGCCAGCAGCGCCCGAACTAGCGGGAGATTGTATGAGCAGTTCTTC. It specifies CASSARTSGRLYEQFF.

This clone was seen ten or more times. V gene TRBV19 combines with J gene TRBJ2-7, with a weak D call TRBD1 (6 bases). The ends were cut back, 4 bases at V and 0 bases at J, with 10 bases in the middle. This CDR3 is built from 14 residues. Germline loops: CDR1 LNHDA, CDR2 SQIVND (reference sequence). CDR3 nucleotide sequence: TGTGCCAGTAGTACGGGACAAAACTCCTACGAGCAGTACTTC. Its translation: CASSTGQNSYEQYF.

This clone has just one count. The chain uses TRBV28 and TRBJ2-6; the D is unclear. V dropped 4 bases and J dropped 4 bases, with 8 bases sitting between them. The CDR3 is 14 residues long. CDR1 and CDR2 from the germline V gene are MDHEN and SYDVKM. CDR3 sequence: CASSSVPGANVLTF. The CDR3 DNA follows: TGTGCCAGCAGTTCAGTCCCCGGGGCCAACGTCCTGACTTTC.